The 21 T cell receptor beta chains given below trace back to one sample, sequenced in a study of blood T cell repertoires in COVID-19. Sequencing used immunoSEQ multiplex PCR; TCRdb keeps in-frame clones, though not all of them. The sample has 200,000 or so clones, around 84% seen once. The specimen sequenced was peripheral blood. Receptors were obtained from a man older than 75 with acute or convalescent COVID-19.

This clone was seen once. J is TRBJ2-3 and V is TRBV5-4; a possible D gene is TRBD2 (7 bases). Germline-derived CDR1 and CDR2 are SGHNT and YYREEE (reference sequence). The V end was cut by 2 bases, the J end by 2 bases, with 12 bases between. The CDR3 extends over 15 amino acids. CDR3 sequence reads: CASSLGGGPTDTQYF. In nucleotides, the CDR3 is TGTGCCAGCAGCTTAGGGGGAGGGCCCACAGATACGCAGTATTTT. Full variable domain (outside the CDR3, taken from reference TRBV5-4 and TRBJ2-3): ETGVTQSPTHLIKTRGQQVTLRCSSQSGHNTVSWYQQALGQGPQFIFQYYREEENGRGNFPPRFSGLQFPNYSSELNVNALELDDSALYLCASSLGGGPTDTQYFGPGTRLTVL.

The CDR3 DNA sequence: TGTGCCAGTAGCCCTCGACAGGTTGCTGGAAACACCATATATTTT. It codes for CASSPRQVAGNTIYF. The chain carries TRBV19 and TRBJ1-3; a possible D gene is TRBD1 (6 bases). V was shortened by 6 bases and J by 2 bases, with 14 bases between the two germline ends. CDR1 is LNHDA, CDR2 SQIVND, per germline (reference sequence). The CDR3 has 15 amino acids.

The chain joins TRBV30 to TRBJ2-1; 9 bases align to TRBD1. V shed 4 bases, J shed 0 bases, and the junction held 7 bases outside the gene matches. From germline, CDR1 is GTSNPN and CDR2 SVGIG (reference sequence). The CDR3 has 16 amino acids. The CDR3 protein is CAWTTGQGSSYNEQFF. The CDR3 DNA sequence: TGTGCCTGGACTACCGGACAGGGGAGCTCCTACAATGAGCAGTTCTTC.

This clone was detected only once. In DNA form, the CDR3 reads TGCAGCGTTGAAGCCGGTCAGGGAGGGGTCCACAATGAGCAGTTCTTC. This codes for CSVEAGQGGVHNEQFF. The chain carries TRBV29-1 and TRBJ2-1; 7 positions agree with TRBD2. Germline V gene lookup returns CDR1 SQVTM and CDR2 ANQGSEA. V shed 1 base, J shed 5 bases, and the junction held 11 bases outside the gene matches. The CDR3 length is 16 residues.

The genes are TRBV6-5 and TRBJ2-3; 7 nucleotides match TRBD2. With V trimmed by 6 bases and J by 2 bases, 5 bases remained unmatched. Germline CDR1 reads MNHEY; CDR2 reads SVGAGI. The CDR3 extends over 14 amino acids. The CDR3 DNA is TGTGCCAGCAGCCGAGCGGGACCCACAGATACGCAGTATTTT. It specifies CASSRAGPTDTQYF.

V gene TRBV6-2 or TRBV6-3 combines with J gene TRBJ2-7; 10 bases map to TRBD1. V gave up 4 bases and J gave up 7 bases; unmatched junction bases: 10. Looked up from germline, CDR1 is MNHEY and CDR2 is SVGEGT. This CDR3 region has 15 residues. The CDR3 DNA sequence: TGTGCCAGCAGTTCGCCGGGACAGGGGAGGCGTGAGCAGTACGTC. Translated: CASSSPGQGRREQYV.

This clone has more than one count but fewer than ten. The chain links TRBV10-1 to TRBJ1-6; no firm D call. Looked up from germline, CDR1 is WNHNN and CDR2 is SYGVQD (reference sequence). Trimming removed 7 bases at V and 0 bases at J, with 25 bases between. The CDR3 runs 20 residues. This chain's CDR3 is CASNWSLRWRDISYNSPLHF. The DNA of the CDR3 is TGCGCCAGCAATTGGTCCCTACGGTGGAGGGATATCTCCTATAATTCACCCCTCCACTTT.

The V gene is TRBV21-1, the J gene TRBJ1-4; TRBD1 is taken as the D call from the table, unchecked against the DNA. TRBV21-1 is classified as a pseudogene. The CDR3 totals 13 residues. Here the CDR3 DNA reads TGTGCCAGCAAGAACATACCTAATGAAAAACTGTTTTTT. It translates to CASKNIPNEKLFF.

The chain joins TRBV11-2 to TRBJ1-4; D perhaps matches TRBD1 (6 bases). The CDR3 consists of 13 residues. Deletions cut 4 bases from V and 8 bases from J, with 11 bases between. From germline, CDR1 is SGHAT and CDR2 FQNNGV. DNA for the CDR3: TGTGCCAGCAGCTCACAGGGTAGCGAAAAACTGTTTTTT. Its protein product is CASSSQGSEKLFF.

The chain carries TRBV3-1 (or the pseudogene TRBV3-2) and TRBJ2-7, with TRBD2 matching over 14 bases. The CDR3 runs to 15 residues. Germline CDR1 reads LGHDT; CDR2 reads YNNKEL (reference sequence). Trimming at V came to 4 bases and at J to 4 bases, leaving 3 bases not matched to a gene. CDR3 sequence (DNA): TGTGCCAGCAGCCGAGGGACTAGCGGGAGTTACGAGCAGTACTTC. Translating gives CASSRGTSGSYEQYF.

This chain links TRBV6-5 with TRBJ1-6; 8 bases agree with TRBD1. The V and J ends lost 5 bases and 8 bases, in that order; junction bases with no gene match: 5. The CDR3 loop spans 14 amino acids. Germline V gene data show CDR1 as MNHEY and CDR2 as SVGAGI. The CDR3 protein is CASSQGAGDSPLHF. CDR3 DNA: TGTGCCAGCAGTCAGGGGGCCGGGGATTCACCCCTCCACTTT.

The rearrangement uses TRBV6-2 or TRBV6-3 and TRBJ1-2, with TRBD1 identical over 10 bases. Per the germline V gene, CDR1 is MNHEY and CDR2 is SVGEGT. With V trimmed by 6 bases and J by 5 bases, 9 bases remained unmatched. The CDR3 sequence is 15 residues long. The CDR3 here is CASSDWGTGVYGYTF. The CDR3 nucleotides are TGTGCCAGCAGCGACTGGGGGACAGGGGTATATGGCTACACCTTC.

The rearrangement links TRBV11-3 to TRBJ1-2; TRBD1 might be the D (5 bases). V lost 5 bases to trimming and J lost 2 bases, with 15 bases between them. CDR1 is SGHNT, CDR2 YENEEA, per germline. The CDR3 is 15 amino acids. Here the CDR3 DNA reads TGTGCCAGCAGCCAGGTCAGGGATTGGAACTATGGCTACACCTTC. Its protein is CASSQVRDWNYGYTF. The full variable domain, in which reference TRBV11-3 and TRBJ1-2 provide the parts outside the CDR3, is EAGVVQSPRYKIIEKKQPVAFWCNPISGHNTLYWYLQNLGQGPELLIRYENEEAVDDSQLPKDRFSAERLKGVDSTLKIQPAELGDSAVYLCASSQVRDWNYGYTFGSGTRLTVV.

V gene TRBV7-8 combines with J gene TRBJ2-1; 9 nucleotides align to TRBD1. There are 15 residues in the CDR3. Germline values: CDR1 SGHVS, CDR2 FQNEAQ. J was trimmed by 10 bases and V by 2 bases; bases with no gene match: 9. The CDR3 DNA is TGTGCCAGCAGCTTAAGGGACAGGGCTAGGTGGGAGCAGTTCTTC. Amino acid sequence: CASSLRDRARWEQFF.

V and J are TRBV27 and TRBJ2-1, with D possibly being TRBD1 (5 bases). Per germline, CDR1 MNHEY and CDR2 SMNVEV (reference sequence). The V gene lost 2 bases and the J gene lost 5 bases, with 7 bases spanning the gap. The CDR3 length is 13 residues. The CDR3 DNA reads TGTGCCAGCAGTTTACGACAGCACAATGAGCAGTTCTTC. This gives the protein CASSLRQHNEQFF.

The rearrangement links TRBV5-6 to TRBJ2-7; the D gene is possibly TRBD1 (5 bases). Germline CDR1 reads SGHDT; CDR2 reads YYEEEE. The CDR3 has 14 residues. V shed 0 bases and J shed 5 bases, with 12 bases lying between them. Here the CDR3 DNA reads TGTGCCAGCAGCTTGGGTGCAGGGAACGACGAGCAGTACGTC. This gives the protein CASSLGAGNDEQYV.

J is TRBJ1-6 and V is TRBV27, with D perhaps matching TRBD1 (6 bases). Per germline, CDR1 MNHEY and CDR2 SMNVEV (reference sequence). Trimming removed 6 bases at V and 5 bases at J, with 8 bases between. The CDR3 extends over 13 amino acids. The CDR3 spells CASRGQNNSPLHF. The CDR3 DNA follows: TGTGCCAGCAGAGGACAGAATAATTCACCCCTCCACTTT.

The rearrangement links TRBV5-4 to TRBJ2-7, with 9 bases identical to TRBD1. In germline, CDR1 is SGHNT, CDR2 YYREEE (reference sequence). The CDR3 runs 18 residues. Germline trimming cut 0 bases from V and 2 bases from J; bases unmatched to any gene: 12. In DNA form, the CDR3 reads TGTGCCAGCAGCTTGGTGGTGGGGGTGGACAGGGGACCCTACGAGCAGTACGTC. Its translation is CASSLVVGVDRGPYEQYV.

This rearrangement joins TRBV10-3 to TRBJ2-3; the match to TRBD1 covers 10 bases. V lost 6 bases and J lost 2; bases outside the gene matches: 5. CDR3 length: 15 residues. Germline lookup yields CDR1 ENHRY and CDR2 SYGVKD. CDR3 nucleotides: TGTGCCATCAGGAGGGACAGGGGATCCACAGATACGCAGTATTTT. It translates to CAIRRDRGSTDTQYF.

This sequence joins TRBV27 and TRBJ2-2; 8 nucleotides align to TRBD2. Trimming removed 5 bases from V and 5 bases from J; junction bases left unmatched: 7. The CDR3 runs 15 residues. The germline V gene has CDR1 MNHEY and CDR2 SMNVEV (reference sequence). CDR3 DNA: TGTGCCAGCAGTCCAGGGACTAGGAGGACCGGGGAGCTGTTTTTT. Translating gives CASSPGTRRTGELFF.

V usage is TRBV10-3 and J usage is TRBJ1-2; D gene unclear. Trimming took 0 bases from V and 5 from J, leaving 4 bases between them. Germline assignment: CDR1 ENHRY and CDR2 SYGVKD. CDR3 length: 12 amino acids. In nucleotides, the CDR3 is TGTGCCATCAGTGAGTCCGCGTATGGCTACACCTTC. It yields the protein CAISESAYGYTF.